A single sample gave rise to the 16 T cell receptor beta chains below, sequenced in a study of shared clonotypes between healthy human individuals. The protocol was immunoSEQ multiplex PCR, while the TCRdb copy is restricted to in-frame clones and leaves out a portion. Of about 1 million clones in the sample, approximately 72% are singletons; the top ten hold roughly 1.4%. The sequencing input was memory CD4+ T cells sorted from blood. Subset in this sample: CD45RA-negative fraction. Receptors were obtained from a man between 18 and 29 years old in good health.

The rearrangement uses TRBV25-1 and TRBJ2-5; D gene uncertain. This CDR3 has 13 amino acids. Trimming took off 2 bases at V and 0 bases at J, with 4 bases between the two ends. The germline V gene encodes CDR1 MGHDK and CDR2 SYGVNS. The CDR3 coding sequence is TGTGCCAGCAGTGAACCGAACCAAGAGACCCAGTACTTC. Translated, it gives CASSEPNQETQYF.

The chain employs TRBV28 and TRBJ2-5; D perhaps matches TRBD2 (5 bases). CDR3 length: 16 amino acids. The V gene lost 5 bases and the J gene lost 2 bases, with 18 bases spanning the gap. CDR1 MDHEN and CDR2 SYDVKM come from the germline V gene. The CDR3 loop reads CASSRPRAGGQETQYF. The CDR3 DNA is TGTGCCAGCAGTCGGCCAAGGGCTGGCGGGCAAGAGACCCAGTACTTC.

The chain employs TRBV5-1 and TRBJ2-2, with 10 nucleotides matching TRBD1. The CDR3 has 16 amino acids. V trimming: 4 bases; J trimming: 7 bases; junction bases outside the gene matches: 10. Per the germline V gene, CDR1 is SGHRS and CDR2 is YFSETQ. The CDR3 spells CASSLLTGGGGGELFF. The CDR3 coding sequence is TGCGCCAGCAGCCTCCTGACAGGGGGCGGCGGCGGGGAGCTGTTTTTT.

This clone was seen once. The V call is TRBV28, the J call TRBJ1-6; D call uncertain. The CDR3 loop spans 13 amino acids. Germline V gene data show CDR1 as MDHEN and CDR2 as SYDVKM. Trimming removed 8 bases from V and 4 bases from J, with 9 bases in between. The CDR3 loop is CASGAPYNSPLHF. CDR3 in DNA: TGTGCCAGCGGTGCTCCTTATAATTCACCCCTCCACTTT.

The chain recombines TRBV21-1 with TRBJ2-2; TRBD2 is taken as the D call from the table, unchecked against the DNA. TRBV21-1 is tagged as a pseudogene. The length of the CDR3 is 20 residues. CDR3 DNA: TGTGCCAGCAGCAATGGGGCTCCAGGGTTAGCGGGAGGGAACACCGGGGAGCTGTTTTTT. Protein product: CASSNGAPGLAGGNTGELFF.

The chain links TRBV9 to TRBJ1-2; D perhaps matches TRBD1 (5 bases). V was pared by 0 bases and J by 5 bases, with 14 bases between. The V gene's germline CDR1 is SGDLS and CDR2 YYNGEE. The CDR3 is 15 amino acids. CDR3 sequence: CASSVGLRDRYGYTF. The CDR3 DNA sequence: TGTGCCAGCAGCGTAGGCTTAAGGGACCGGTATGGCTACACCTTC.

The gene calls are TRBV19 and TRBJ2-5; 14 bases line up with TRBD2. This CDR3 has 18 residues. Germline CDR1 LNHDA, CDR2 SQIVND (reference sequence). Losses at the gene ends were 6 bases for V and 7 bases for J; bases not matched to a gene: 16. In DNA, the CDR3 is TGTGCCAGTAGCTCGGGGGGATTGGGGACTAGCGGGAGCGGGACCCAGTACTTC. The encoded protein is CASSSGGLGTSGSGTQYF.

DNA for the CDR3: TGTGCCAGCAGCTCCCAGGGTCACACCGGGGAGCTGTTTTTT. Amino acids: CASSSQGHTGELFF. The chain recombines TRBV7-9 with TRBJ2-2, with D possibly being TRBD1 (5 bases). From germline, CDR1 is SEHNR and CDR2 FQNEAQ (reference sequence). V dropped 4 bases and J dropped 3 bases, with 9 bases sitting between them. This CDR3 region has 14 residues.

This clone has only a few counts. This chain connects TRBV19 to TRBJ1-2, with D perhaps matching TRBD1 (5 bases). CDR3 length: 12 residues. The germline CDR1 and CDR2 sequences are LNHDA and SQIVND (reference sequence). V was shortened by 7 bases and J by 8 bases, with 14 bases between the two germline ends. CDR3 protein: CASIGESKGYTF. CDR3 in DNA: TGTGCCAGTATAGGGGAATCGAAAGGCTACACCTTC.

This clone has at least ten counts. The sample carries other DNA sequences with the same CDR3. This chain connects TRBV18 to TRBJ2-3; D is undetermined. Germline V gene sequence: CDR1 KGHSH, CDR2 LQKENI. V was trimmed by 0 bases and J by 0 bases, leaving 10 bases between them. The CDR3 length is 16 residues. CDR3 nucleotide sequence: TGTGCCAGCTCACCACCGGTTGGCGGCAGCACAGATACGCAGTATTTT. This codes for CASSPPVGGSTDTQYF. The whole variable domain, filled in from reference TRBV18 and TRBJ2-3, reads NAGVMQNPRHLVRRRGQEARLRCSPMKGHSHVYWYRQLPEEGLKFMVYLQKENIIDESGMPKERFSAEFPKEGPSILRIQQVVRGDSAAYFCASSPPVGGSTDTQYFGPGTRLTVL.

The genes are TRBV5-8 and TRBJ2-1; 13 nucleotides align to TRBD2. V was pared by 3 bases and J by 7 bases, with 4 bases of the junction left unmatched. The CDR3 has 15 residues. Germline V gene lookup returns CDR1 SGHTS and CDR2 YDEGEE. The CDR3 DNA reads TGTGCCAGCAGCTACGGGACTAGCGGGATAAATGAGCAGTTCTTC. As protein: CASSYGTSGINEQFF.

V is TRBV4-2 and J is TRBJ2-4; 8 bases fit TRBD2. V lost 1 base and J lost 7; bases outside the gene matches: 3. CDR1 and CDR2 (germline): LGHNA, YNFKEQ. The CDR3 is 14 amino acids. DNA for the CDR3: TGTGCCAGCAGCCAAGTTTCTAGCGGGAACATTCAGTACTTC. This gives the protein CASSQVSSGNIQYF.

This clone has only a few counts. The rearrangement uses TRBV14 and TRBJ2-7; D perhaps matches TRBD1 (7 bases). The length of the CDR3 is 15 residues. V lost 1 base to trimming and J lost 6 bases, with 16 bases between them. In germline, CDR1 is SGHDN, CDR2 FVKESK. The CDR3 DNA sequence: TGTGCCAGCAGCCAAGGCCCAGGGGGGATTGTCGAGCAGTACTTC. As protein: CASSQGPGGIVEQYF.

This rearrangement joins TRBV18 to TRBJ1-4, with D unresolved. With 3 bases removed from V and 7 bases from J, the gap between germline ends came to 6 bases. The CDR3 totals 12 residues. The germline gives CDR1 KGHSH, CDR2 LQKENI. The CDR3 DNA sequence: TGTGCCAGCTCACCCCCTTTTGAAAAACTGTTTTTT. The encoded protein is CASSPPFEKLFF.

The V gene is TRBV11-3, the J gene TRBJ1-5; D ambiguous. Germline-derived CDR1 and CDR2 are SGHNT and YENEEA. V dropped 0 bases and J dropped 1 base, with 7 bases sitting between them. The CDR3 covers 15 residues. CDR3 nucleotides: TGTGCCAGCAGCTTAGATCGGTGGAGCAATCAGCCCCAGCATTTT. Translation gives CASSLDRWSNQPQHF.

The J gene is TRBJ2-7, the V gene TRBV25-1; the D is unclear. Trimming cost V 1 base and J 4 bases, with 14 bases left between them. Germline V gives CDR1 MGHDK, CDR2 SYGVNS. The CDR3 has 15 residues. The CDR3 protein is CASSEFRAGRYEQYF. Here the CDR3 DNA reads TGTGCCAGCAGTGAATTTCGGGCAGGCCGTTACGAGCAGTACTTC.